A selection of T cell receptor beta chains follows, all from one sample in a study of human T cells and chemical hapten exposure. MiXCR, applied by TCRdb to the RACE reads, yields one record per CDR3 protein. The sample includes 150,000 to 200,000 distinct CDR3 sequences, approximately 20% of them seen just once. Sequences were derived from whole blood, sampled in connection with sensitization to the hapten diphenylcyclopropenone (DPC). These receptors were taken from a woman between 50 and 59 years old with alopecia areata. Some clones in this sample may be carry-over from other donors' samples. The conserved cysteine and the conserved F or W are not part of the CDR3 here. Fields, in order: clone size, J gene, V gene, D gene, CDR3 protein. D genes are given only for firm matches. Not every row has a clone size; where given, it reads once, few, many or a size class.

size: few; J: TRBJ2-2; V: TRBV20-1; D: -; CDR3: SARHFRSAGELF
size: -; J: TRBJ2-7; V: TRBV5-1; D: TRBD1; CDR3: ASSLQQGASYEQY
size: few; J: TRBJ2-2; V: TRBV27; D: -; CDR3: ASSPKRGTGLF
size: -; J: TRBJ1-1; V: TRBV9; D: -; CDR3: ASSGGSGTEAF
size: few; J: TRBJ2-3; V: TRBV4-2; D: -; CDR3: ASSQAPGDTQY
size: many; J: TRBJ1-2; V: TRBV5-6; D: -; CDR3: ASSFSNYGYT
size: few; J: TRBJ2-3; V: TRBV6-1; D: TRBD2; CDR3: ASSGVGGPHGGTQY
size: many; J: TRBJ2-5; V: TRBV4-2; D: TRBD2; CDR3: ASSQSRESGGLQETQY
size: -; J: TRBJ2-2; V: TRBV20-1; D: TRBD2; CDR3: SARDPGSGTGELF
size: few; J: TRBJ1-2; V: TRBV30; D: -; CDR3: AWSLGSYGYT
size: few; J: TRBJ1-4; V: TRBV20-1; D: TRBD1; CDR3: SARTGVLSKLF
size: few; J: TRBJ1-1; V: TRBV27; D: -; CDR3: ASSSRIGRGTEAF
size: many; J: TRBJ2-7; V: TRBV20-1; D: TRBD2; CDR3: SARASAGGLEEQY
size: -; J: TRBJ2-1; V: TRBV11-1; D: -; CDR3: ASSLMETRLF
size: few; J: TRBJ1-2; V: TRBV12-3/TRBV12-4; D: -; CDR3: ASSLDSRLGVTNYGYT
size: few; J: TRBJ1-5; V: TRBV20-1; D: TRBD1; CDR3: SAKPGQGTQPQH
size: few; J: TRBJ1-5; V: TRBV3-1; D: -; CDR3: ASSQDRGQPQH